The TCR beta chain described here comes from a study of cytomegalovirus exposure and HLA in healthy donors. Overall study findings and caveats: The majority of TCR sequences were rare, yet some public TCRs appeared in many donors. Among TCR beta chains, those listed as cytomegalovirus-associated numbered around 180.

Both 60 Vbeta primers and 13 Jbeta primers went into the PCR. The table came from immunoSEQ multiplex PCR; TCRdb's copy has only in-frame clones and leaves some out. Among 200,000 to 250,000 clones, over 65% were seen once, and the ten largest hold nearly 3%. CDR1 and CDR2 from the germline V gene are SNHLY and FYNNEI. Germline trimming cut 8 bases from V and 2 bases from J; bases unmatched to any gene: 2. The CDR3 extends over 12 amino acids. This clone turned up a few times. Its target is not known. The TCR originated in a woman under 40 in good health and CMV-seronegative. The sample was PBMCs. The chain combines TRBV2 with TRBJ2-7, with 8 positions matching TRBD1. CDR3 in DNA: TGTGCCAGCGGGACAGGAACCTACGAGCAGTACTTC. This gives the protein CASGTGTYEQYF.